This entry describes one T cell receptor (beta chain). The antigen is unknown. The same CDR3 is also encoded by other DNA sequences in this sample. PCR employed 60 Vbeta and 13 Jbeta primers. Clones were sequenced by immunoSEQ multiplex PCR, and TCRdb holds only the in-frame ones, with some missing. The repertoire includes roughly 150,000 clones, roughly 87% of them detected once, and around 1.5% sits in the top ten. The data were taken from a study of cytomegalovirus exposure and HLA in healthy donors. The CDR3 totals 14 residues. Per the germline V gene, CDR1 is MNHNS and CDR2 is SASEGT. V shed 2 bases, J shed 2 bases, and the junction held 1 base outside the gene matches. Study findings and constraints: The authors listed around 150 TCR beta chains as cytomegalovirus-associated. Most TCR beta V segments were productive about 90% or about 30% of the time in an earlier analysis.

The clonotype originates from a girl between 5 and 17 years old in good health and CMV-seropositive. The chain is built from TRBV6-1 and TRBJ1-2; 8 bases align to TRBD1. Material: PBMCs. The CDR3 loop is CASSEQGANYGYTF. DNA of the CDR3: TGTGCCAGCAGTGAACAGGGGGCAAACTATGGCTACACCTTC.